The following is a T cell receptor (beta chain) sequence with its context. The target antigen is unknown. Total RNA, at least 6 micrograms per sample, was extracted from PBMCs. The data derive from a study of blood T cells in healthy people across ages. Through a sample-barcoded 5' primer and a J-beta primer mix, a second PCR was run for roughly 7 to 11 cycles. Every single cDNA molecule received a tag from a template-switch adaptor with 12 random nucleotides. A minimum of 2.5 million CDR3-containing paired-end reads was obtained for each sample. MiXCR, run by TCRdb on the 5' RACE reads, gives a single entry per CDR3 protein. The table shows hundreds of thousands of distinct CDR3 sequences, with roughly 43% occurring only once. With 5 bases removed from V and 5 bases from J, the gap between germline ends came to 17 bases. This CDR3 contains 15 residues. Study results and caveats: One million T cells yielded diversity estimates that were considered underestimates.

The TCR originated in a man of 80 years or more in good health. Sequenced: blood. This chain uses TRBV12-3 or TRBV12-4 with TRBJ2-3, with D uncertain. The CDR3 here is CASSSSRALRDTQYF. CDR3 in DNA: TGTGCCAGCAGTAGCTCCCGGGCCCTCAGAGATACGCAGTATTTT.